This paragraph covers one T cell receptor (beta chain) sequence. Its specificity is unknown. The sample originates from a study of T cells in localized non-small cell lung cancer. Deletions cut 7 bases from V and 2 bases from J, with 11 bases between. Germline V gene lookup returns CDR1 MNHNS and CDR2 SASEGT. The length of the CDR3 is 14 residues. The study's findings and limits: Uninvolved nearby lung showed the greatest T cell clonality, exceeding that found in tumor.

Libraries were prepared by immunoSEQ multiplex PCR; TCRdb keeps only in-frame clonotypes and omits some of them. The sample lists roughly 64,000 clones; 81% were seen once. This specimen consisted of PBMCs, obtained before any cancer treatment. The receptor comes from a man aged 35 to 69 with stage II lung adenocarcinoma. This chain links TRBV6-1 with TRBJ2-2; D ambiguous. CDR3 sequence (DNA): TGTGCCAGCACCCCTTTAAGAAACACCGGGGAGCTGTTTTTT. Encoded protein: CASTPLRNTGELFF.